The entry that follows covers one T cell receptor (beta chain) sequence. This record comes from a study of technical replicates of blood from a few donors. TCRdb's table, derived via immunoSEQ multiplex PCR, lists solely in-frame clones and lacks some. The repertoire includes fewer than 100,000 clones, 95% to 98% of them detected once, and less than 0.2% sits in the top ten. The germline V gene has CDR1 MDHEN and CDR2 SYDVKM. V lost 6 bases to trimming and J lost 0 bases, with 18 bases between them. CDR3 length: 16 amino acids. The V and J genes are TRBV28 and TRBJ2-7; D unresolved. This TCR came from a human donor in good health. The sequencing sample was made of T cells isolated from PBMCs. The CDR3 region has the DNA TGTGCCAGCAGCCCGTGGGCTCGAGAGAGCTCCTACGAGCAGTACTTC. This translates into CASSPWARESSYEQYF.